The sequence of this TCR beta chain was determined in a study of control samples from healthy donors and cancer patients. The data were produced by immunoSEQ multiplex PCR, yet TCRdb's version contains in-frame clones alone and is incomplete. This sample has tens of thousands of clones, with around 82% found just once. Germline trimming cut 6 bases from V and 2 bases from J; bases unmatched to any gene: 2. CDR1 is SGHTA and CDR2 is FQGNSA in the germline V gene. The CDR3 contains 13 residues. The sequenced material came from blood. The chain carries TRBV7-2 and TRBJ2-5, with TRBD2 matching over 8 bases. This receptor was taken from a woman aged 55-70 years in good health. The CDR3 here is CASRRGVQETQYF. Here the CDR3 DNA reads TGTGCCAGCAGGCGGGGGGTTCAAGAGACCCAGTACTTC.